This T cell receptor (beta chain) was recovered during a study of cytomegalovirus exposure and HLA in healthy donors. Across the whole study: A data release that came early held approximately 85 million unique TCRs from HLA-typed donors. Study-wide results and caveats: Earlier results showed most TCR beta V segments being productive about 87% or about 30% of the time. It was reportedly the case that the classifier diagnosed cytomegalovirus status with high specificity and sensitivity.

Germline CDR1 SGHRS, CDR2 YFSETQ. The trim removed 4 bases at V and 4 bases at J, leaving 20 bases unmatched. This CDR3 contains 20 residues. Donors were ostensibly healthy at sampling, although undocumented immune exposures were probable. In its sample, this clone was seen a few times. As yet, its antigen is unknown. The PCR made use of 60 Vbeta and 13 Jbeta primers. This table comes from immunoSEQ multiplex PCR, and its TCRdb copy is limited to in-frame clones, with some not included. The table includes 100,000 to 150,000 clones, approximately 10% detected once. Sequencing input: PBMCs. The chain employs TRBV5-1 and TRBJ2-3, with 11 positions matching TRBD2. This TCR derives from a woman under 30 in good health and CMV-seropositive. The CDR3 spells CASSPTPPLAGGGKADTQYF. The CDR3 coding sequence is TGCGCCAGCAGCCCAACCCCACCCCTAGCGGGAGGTGGGAAGGCAGATACGCAGTATTTT.